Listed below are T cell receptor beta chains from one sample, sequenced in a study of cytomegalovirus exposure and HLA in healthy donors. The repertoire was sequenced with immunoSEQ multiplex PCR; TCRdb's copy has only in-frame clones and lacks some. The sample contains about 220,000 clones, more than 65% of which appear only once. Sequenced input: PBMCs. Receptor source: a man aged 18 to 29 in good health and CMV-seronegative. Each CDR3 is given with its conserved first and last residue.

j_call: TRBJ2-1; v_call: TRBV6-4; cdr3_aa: CASAPNPRRSGDNEQFF
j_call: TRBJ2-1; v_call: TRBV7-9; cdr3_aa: CASSSPPGSYNEQFF
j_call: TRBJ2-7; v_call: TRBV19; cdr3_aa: CASSITSGGYYEQYF
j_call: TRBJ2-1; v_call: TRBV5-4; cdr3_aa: CASSPRDRDDEQFF
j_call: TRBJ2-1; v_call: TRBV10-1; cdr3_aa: CASSPSTSGRANEQFF
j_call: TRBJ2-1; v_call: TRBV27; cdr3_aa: CASSLLVAGGYNEQFF
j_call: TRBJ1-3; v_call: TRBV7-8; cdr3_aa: CASSPSGSGNTIYF
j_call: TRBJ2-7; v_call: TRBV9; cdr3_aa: CASSSGQGYEQYF
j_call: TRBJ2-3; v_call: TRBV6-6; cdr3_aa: CASKLADRTDTQYF
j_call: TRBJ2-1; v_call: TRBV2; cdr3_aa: CASSEKASGHNEQFF
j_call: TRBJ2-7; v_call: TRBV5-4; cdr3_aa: CASSLEVAGACEQYF
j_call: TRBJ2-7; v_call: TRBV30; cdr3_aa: CAWRTQGSPYEQYF
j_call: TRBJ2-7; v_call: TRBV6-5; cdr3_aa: CASSYSFGPQYYEQYF
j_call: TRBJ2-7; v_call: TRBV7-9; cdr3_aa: CASTPPGLAYEQYF
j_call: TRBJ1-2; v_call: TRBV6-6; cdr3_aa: CASSYGQPDYGYTF
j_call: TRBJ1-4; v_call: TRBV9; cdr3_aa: CASSVAPTRGEKLFF
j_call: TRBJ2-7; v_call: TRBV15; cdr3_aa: CATSMGRSYEQYF
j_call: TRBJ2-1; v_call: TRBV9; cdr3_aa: CASGASGNRYNEQFF
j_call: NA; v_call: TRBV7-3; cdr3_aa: CASSFNWGDEQYF